Below, 30 T cell receptor beta chains from the same sample are listed, as sequenced in a study of T cell repertoires in cytomegalovirus infection. One entry per CDR3 protein, called by TCRdb with MiXCR from the reads. The table includes approximately 590,000 distinct CDR3 sequences, 40% detected once. Antigens of these TCRs are unknown. Sequences were derived from cultured PBMCs, sampled from culture after CMV antigen stimulation. These receptors were taken from a human donor in good health (CMV status not recorded). Some clones in this sample may be carry-over from other donors' samples.

This clonotype was recorded a few times. This sequence joins TRBV28 and TRBJ2-3; 7 positions agree with TRBD2. The V segment lost 6 bases and the J segment 6 bases; nucleotides outside the gene matches: 15. Germline CDR1 and CDR2: MDHEN and SYDVKM. CDR3 length equals 16 residues. The CDR3 loop reads CASSPAGSLEFDTQYF. The CDR3 DNA is TGTGCCAGCAGCCCAGCGGGGAGCCTGGAATTCGATACGCAGTATTTT.

The chain employs TRBV6-5 and TRBJ1-5, with D perhaps TRBD1 (5 bases). V gave up 7 bases and J gave up 5 bases, with 12 bases separating them. Germline assignment: CDR1 MNHEY and CDR2 SVGAGI. CDR3 size: 13 residues. DNA of the CDR3: TGTGCCAGCAAGGGAGGGGCATATCAGCCCCAGCATTTT. Translating it yields CASKGGAYQPQHF.

The chain is built from TRBV7-8 and TRBJ1-6; 8 bases are a match to TRBD1. V was clipped by 2 bases and J by 10 bases; unmatched bases: 4. The CDR3 consists of 14 residues. The germline V gene has CDR1 SGHVS and CDR2 FQNEAQ. As DNA, the CDR3 is TGTGCCAGCAGCTTAAGTAGACAGGGGTCACCCCTCCACTTT. Amino acids: CASSLSRQGSPLHF. Full variable domain (rest looked up from reference TRBV7-8 and TRBJ1-6): GAGVSQSPRYKVAKRGQDVALRCDPISGHVSLFWYQQALGQGPEFLTYFQNEAQLDKSGLPSDRFFAERPEGSVSTLKIQRTQQEDSAVYLCASSLSRQGSPLHFGNGTRLTVT.

This clonotype was detected only a few times. The chain combines TRBV7-2 with TRBJ2-1; the D is unclear. Germline CDR1 and CDR2: SGHTA and FQGNSA. This CDR3 spans 15 amino acids. Deletions cut 6 bases from V and 3 bases from J, with 15 bases between. DNA of the CDR3: TGTGCCAGCAGATTAAACCAAATTGACTACAATGAGCAGTTCTTC. This codes for CASRLNQIDYNEQFF.

V and J are TRBV19 and TRBJ2-7; tentative D call: TRBD2 (5 bases). The CDR3 length is 13 residues. V dropped 5 bases and J dropped 3 bases, with 11 bases sitting between them. The V gene's germline CDR1 is LNHDA and CDR2 SQIVND (reference sequence). CDR3 loop: CASSRTRGYEQYF. CDR3 nucleotide sequence: TGTGCCAGTAGTCGAACCCGGGGCTACGAGCAGTACTTC.

The table lists this clonotype with a few counts. The J gene is TRBJ1-1, the V gene TRBV2; D unclear. This CDR3 is built from 12 residues. Germline V CDR1 and CDR2: SNHLY, FYNNEI. V was clipped by 8 bases and J by 4 bases, with 11 bases between them. The CDR3 loop is CASFGGVTEAFF. CDR3 DNA: TGTGCCAGCTTTGGAGGCGTCACTGAAGCTTTCTTT.

The chain couples TRBV14 to TRBJ1-4; D unclear. The V end was cut by 2 bases, the J end by 14 bases, with 3 bases between. The CDR3 is 9 amino acids. CDR1 and CDR2 from the germline V gene are SGHDN and FVKESK. CDR3 sequence: CASSQRLFF. The CDR3 DNA is TGTGCCAGCAGCCAAAGGCTGTTTTTT.

The chain has TRBV12-3 or TRBV12-4 and TRBJ2-3; 14 bases map to TRBD2. The V and J ends lost 6 bases and 5 bases, in that order; junction bases with no gene match: 4. This CDR3 has 15 amino acids. Here the CDR3 DNA reads TGTGCCAGCAGCCCCGGGACTAGCGGGGGAGATACGCAGTATTTT. Translated, it gives CASSPGTSGGDTQYF.

This clonotype appeared a few times. The chain couples TRBV7-9 to TRBJ2-3, with D perhaps TRBD2 (6 bases). Germline assignment: CDR1 SEHNR and CDR2 FQNEAQ (reference sequence). The CDR3 sequence is 15 residues long. V was pared by 5 bases and J by 4 bases, with 16 bases between. The CDR3 nucleotides read TGTGCCAGCAGCGACCGACTAGATAGCGCAGATACGCAGTATTTT. Its translation is CASSDRLDSADTQYF.

CDR3 sequence reads: CASSWGPAGGGGEQFF. The CDR3 region has the DNA TGTGCCAGCAGCTGGGGTCCTGCGGGGGGGGGCGGTGAGCAGTTCTTC. The genes are TRBV7-2 and TRBJ2-1; 9 nucleotides match TRBD2. V shed 4 bases, J shed 9 bases, and the junction held 13 bases outside the gene matches. Germline V CDR1 and CDR2: SGHTA, FQGNSA. The CDR3 length is 16 residues.

The chain recombines TRBV6-1 with TRBJ2-7; 7 nucleotides agree with TRBD1. The CDR3 length is 15 residues. V was pared by 6 bases and J by 2 bases, with 10 bases of the junction left unmatched. Germline CDR1 is MNHNS and CDR2 is SASEGT. Here the CDR3 DNA reads TGTGCCAGCAGACCAACAGGGGCCAGGCCCTACGAGCAGTACTTC. It is translated as CASRPTGARPYEQYF.

This clonotype showed up just a few times. The chain couples TRBV20-1 to TRBJ1-4; TRBD1 matches at 7 bases. Germline CDR1 is DFQATT and CDR2 is SNEGSKA (reference sequence). The CDR3 extends over 17 amino acids. The trim removed 1 base at V and 7 bases at J, leaving 15 bases unmatched. CDR3 amino acids: CSARARQGFYGREKLFF. The CDR3, as DNA: TGCAGTGCTAGAGCTAGACAGGGATTTTACGGTCGTGAAAAACTGTTTTTT.

The V gene is TRBV7-3, the J gene TRBJ2-3; 8 bases line up with TRBD2. CDR1 and CDR2 from the germline V gene are SGHTA and FQGTGA. J was trimmed by 4 bases and V by 7 bases; bases with no gene match: 13. The CDR3 has 16 residues. CDR3 protein: CASNPRASGFPDTQYF. Here the CDR3 DNA reads TGTGCCAGCAACCCGCGGGCTAGCGGGTTCCCAGATACGCAGTATTTT.

V gene TRBV18 combines with J gene TRBJ2-7; D remains unclear. The CDR3 runs to 12 residues. The germline CDR1 and CDR2 sequences are KGHSH and LQKENI. V dropped 3 bases and J dropped 9 bases, with 12 bases sitting between them. CDR3 DNA: TGTGCCAGCTCACCCCGTACGGGCCTGCAGTACTTC. Protein sequence: CASSPRTGLQYF.

The chain joins TRBV19 to TRBJ2-7, with D maybe TRBD1 (6 bases). Trimming pared 10 bases from V and 2 bases from J, leaving 21 bases between. The CDR3 is 15 residues long. Germline CDR1 is LNHDA and CDR2 is SQIVND (reference sequence). The CDR3 sequence: CATSGSGTPTYEQYF. CDR3 bases: TGTGCCACGTCGGGGTCCGGGACACCAACCTACGAGCAGTACTTC.

In nucleotides, the CDR3 is TGTGCCAGCAGTTACTTTGCCGGGGGGAGCACAGATACGCAGTATTTT. Protein product: CASSYFAGGSTDTQYF. The V gene is TRBV6-6, the J gene TRBJ2-3; 7 nucleotides line up with TRBD2. The CDR3 is made up of 16 amino acids. Trimming removed 1 base from V and 0 bases from J; junction bases left unmatched: 4. CDR1 is MNHNY, CDR2 SVGAGI, per germline (reference sequence).

The CDR3 reads CASRLGASYEQYF. DNA for the CDR3: TGTGCCAGCAGGCTCGGGGCCTCCTACGAGCAGTACTTC. V gene TRBV6-2 or TRBV6-3 combines with J gene TRBJ2-7, with D perhaps being TRBD1 or TRBD2 (5 bases each). Trimming removed 6 bases at V and 0 bases at J, with 9 bases between. The CDR3 runs to 13 residues. In germline, CDR1 is MNHEY, CDR2 SVGEGT.

This clonotype appeared a single time. The V call is TRBV2, the J call TRBJ1-5; possibly TRBD1 for D (6 bases). Germline CDR1 reads SNHLY; CDR2 reads FYNNEI. The V gene lost 4 bases and the J gene lost 11 bases, with 15 bases spanning the gap. The CDR3 consists of 13 residues. The CDR3, as DNA: TGTGCCAGCAGTGTCGAAGGCAGGGGAGCCCAGCATTTT. Translation gives CASSVEGRGAQHF.

The V gene is TRBV7-6, the J gene TRBJ2-5; 8 nucleotides match TRBD1. The CDR3 loop spans 14 amino acids. J gave up 5 bases and V 3 bases, and 5 bases lay outside the gene matches. Germline-derived CDR1 and CDR2 are SGHVS and FNYEAQ. CDR3 sequence reads: CASSFTGGSETQYF. The CDR3 coding sequence is TGTGCCAGCAGCTTCACAGGGGGGTCGGAGACCCAGTACTTC.

Only a few counts were recorded for this clonotype. V usage is TRBV7-2 and J usage is TRBJ2-5, with TRBD1 matching 7 bases. This CDR3 region has 16 residues. V shed 3 bases and J 2 bases; nucleotides not matched to a gene: 9. Germline lookup yields CDR1 SGHTA and CDR2 FQGNSA. The chain's CDR3 is CASSFGRGQFQETQYF. As DNA, the CDR3 is TGTGCCAGCAGCTTCGGCAGGGGACAGTTTCAAGAGACCCAGTACTTC.

The V call is TRBV12-3 or TRBV12-4, the J call TRBJ1-1; 7 bases line up with TRBD1. Unmatched junction bases numbered 7, after V lost 6 bases and J lost 6 bases. The CDR3 runs to 13 residues. The CDR3 DNA follows: TGTGCCAGCAGCTCCAGACAGGGCTCTGAAGCTTTCTTT. Translating gives CASSSRQGSEAFF.

This clonotype has a handful of counts. The CDR3 sequence is CASSFHPSGEASTDTQYF. In DNA form, the CDR3 reads TGTGCCAGCAGCTTTCATCCTAGCGGGGAGGCGTCCACAGATACGCAGTATTTT. The chain joins TRBV7-2 to TRBJ2-3; 9 positions agree with TRBD2. Germline values: CDR1 SGHTA, CDR2 FQGNSA. The CDR3 sequence is 18 residues long. V dropped 3 bases and J dropped 2; count of bases not matched to a gene: 12.

The chain couples TRBV7-3 to TRBJ1-1, with D unresolved. CDR3 length: 14 residues. Germline CDR1 SGHTA, CDR2 FQGTGA. V lost 4 bases, J lost 6 bases, and 15 bases lay in between. In DNA, the CDR3 is TGTGCCAGCAGCTCACCGACCAGGAGCTCTGAAGCTTTCTTT. It specifies CASSSPTRSSEAFF.

This chain uses TRBV20-1 with TRBJ1-1; perhaps TRBD1 as D (6 bases). Germline CDR1 and CDR2: DFQATT and SNEGSKA (reference sequence). This CDR3 region has 11 residues. Trimming took 6 bases from V and 4 from J, leaving 9 bases between them. CDR3 DNA sequence: TGCAGTGCGAAGGGGGGCACTGAAGCTTTCTTT. Translating gives CSAKGGTEAFF.

This chain joins TRBV6-1 and TRBJ2-5; 11 nucleotides align to TRBD2. The CDR3 is 15 amino acids. Germline V gene data show CDR1 as MNHNS and CDR2 as SASEGT. V lost 3 bases, J lost 7 bases, and 7 bases stayed unmatched. The CDR3 sequence: CASSDGSGGGGTQYF. In nucleotides, the CDR3 is TGTGCCAGCAGTGATGGTAGCGGGGGGGGGGGGACCCAGTACTTC.

This clonotype has a handful of counts. The gene calls are TRBV7-9 and TRBJ1-1; TRBD1 might be the D (5 bases). The CDR3 loop spans 13 amino acids. The germline V gene encodes CDR1 SEHNR and CDR2 FQNEAQ (reference sequence). V was shortened by 5 bases and J by 6 bases, with 13 bases between the two germline ends. The chain's CDR3 is CASSPGRGSEAFF. Written as DNA, the CDR3 is TGTGCCAGCAGCCCCGGGAGGGGCTCTGAAGCTTTCTTT.

The V call is TRBV6-2 or TRBV6-3, the J call TRBJ2-1, with a tentative D call TRBD1 (5 bases). CDR1 and CDR2 (germline): MNHEY, SVGEGT. The V end was cut by 3 bases, the J end by 0 bases, with 15 bases between. This CDR3 comprises 17 residues. CDR3 in DNA: TGTGCCAGCAGTTATAGCAGGGTGCGAAGCTCCTACAATGAGCAGTTCTTC. Amino acid sequence: CASSYSRVRSSYNEQFF.

A few counts support this clonotype. The chain employs TRBV5-1 and TRBJ1-1; D is unresolved. Germline loops: CDR1 SGHRS, CDR2 YFSETQ. The CDR3 runs 13 residues. Trimming took off 4 bases at V and 3 bases at J, with 10 bases between the two ends. CDR3 sequence: CASSVVEDTEAFF. The CDR3 bases are TGCGCCAGCAGCGTTGTCGAGGACACTGAAGCTTTCTTT.

The sample holds a few counts of this clonotype. The genes are TRBV12-5 and TRBJ2-4; D is unclear. From germline, CDR1 is LGHNT and CDR2 FRNRAP. Trimming removed 6 bases from V and 0 bases from J, with 12 bases in between. This CDR3 spans 15 amino acids. CDR3 amino acids: CASGAHSEAKNIQYF. The CDR3 nucleotides are TGTGCTAGTGGGGCCCACAGTGAAGCCAAAAACATTCAGTACTTC.

The chain has TRBV6-1 and TRBJ2-7, with unresolved D. CDR3 length: 14 amino acids. Germline V gives CDR1 MNHNS, CDR2 SASEGT. The germline V and J ends were trimmed by 3 bases and 7 bases, with 16 bases remaining between them. The CDR3 coding sequence is TGTGCCAGCAGTGACATTCAAGGTGATCGGGAGCAGTACTTC. As protein: CASSDIQGDREQYF.